This T cell receptor (beta chain) was captured by sequencing in a study of cytomegalovirus exposure and HLA in healthy donors. In the study overall: Of roughly 400 genotyped donors, roughly 80% clustered with self-reported Caucasian donors.

Per the germline V gene, CDR1 is SGHNT and CDR2 is YENEEA. This CDR3 has 15 amino acids. J gave up 7 bases and V 6 bases, and 9 bases lay outside the gene matches. Study-wide results and caveats: Researchers had no immune exposure information except CMV serostatus available.

On this clone: Its matching antigen is unknown.

In the PCR, 60 Vbeta and 13 Jbeta primers were used. In the study's own analysis: Counted up in a later analysis, unique TCR beta chains came to approximately 77 million, with around 12 million shared. The table came from immunoSEQ multiplex PCR; TCRdb's copy has only in-frame clones and leaves some out. The D gene and trimming were derived from the DNA, and the V and J assignments and clone size from that table. Here the sample spans 170,000 or so clones, 70% to 85% being singletons. The chain combines TRBV11-3 with TRBJ2-7; 13 bases agree with TRBD2. The clonotype originates from a man aged 18 to 35 in good health and CMV-seronegative. The sample was PBMCs. As DNA, the CDR3 is TGTGCCAGCAGTTACGGACTAGCGGGAGATCATGAGCAGTACTTC. Protein sequence: CASSYGLAGDHEQYF.